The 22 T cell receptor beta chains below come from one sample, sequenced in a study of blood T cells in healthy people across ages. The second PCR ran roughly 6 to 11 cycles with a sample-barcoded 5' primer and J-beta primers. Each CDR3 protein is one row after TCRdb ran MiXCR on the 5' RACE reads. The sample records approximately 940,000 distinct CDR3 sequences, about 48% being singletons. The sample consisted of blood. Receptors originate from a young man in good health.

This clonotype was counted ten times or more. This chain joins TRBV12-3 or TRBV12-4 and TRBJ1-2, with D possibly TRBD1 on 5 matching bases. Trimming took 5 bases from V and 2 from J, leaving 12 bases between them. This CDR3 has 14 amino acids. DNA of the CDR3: TGTGCCAGCAGTCCCCGCGGGACGAACTATGGCTACACCTTC. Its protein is CASSPRGTNYGYTF.

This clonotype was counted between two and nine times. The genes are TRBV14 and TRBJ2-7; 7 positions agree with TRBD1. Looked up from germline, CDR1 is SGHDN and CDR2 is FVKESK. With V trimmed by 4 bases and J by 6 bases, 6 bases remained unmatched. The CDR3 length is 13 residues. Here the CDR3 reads CASSLDRASEQYF. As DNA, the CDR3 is TGTGCCAGCAGCCTAGACAGGGCGAGCGAGCAGTACTTC.

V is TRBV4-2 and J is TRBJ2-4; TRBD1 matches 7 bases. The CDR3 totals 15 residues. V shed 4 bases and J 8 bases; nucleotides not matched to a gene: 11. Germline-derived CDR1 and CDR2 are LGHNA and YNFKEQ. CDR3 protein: CASSPAGGGLHIQYF. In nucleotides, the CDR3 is TGTGCCAGCAGCCCTGCAGGGGGTGGGCTACACATTCAGTACTTC.

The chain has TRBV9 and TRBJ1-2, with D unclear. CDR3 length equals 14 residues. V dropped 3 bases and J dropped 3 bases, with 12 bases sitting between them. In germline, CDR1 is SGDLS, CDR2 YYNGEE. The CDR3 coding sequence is TGTGCCAGCAGCGAAAGCCCAGAGGACTATGGCTACACCTTC. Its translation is CASSESPEDYGYTF.

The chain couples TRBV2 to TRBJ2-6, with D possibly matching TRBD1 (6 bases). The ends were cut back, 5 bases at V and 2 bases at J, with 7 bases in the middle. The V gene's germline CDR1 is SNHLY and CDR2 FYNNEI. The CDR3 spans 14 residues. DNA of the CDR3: TGTGCCAGCAGTCGGGACACTGGGGCCAACGTCCTGACTTTC. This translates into CASSRDTGANVLTF.

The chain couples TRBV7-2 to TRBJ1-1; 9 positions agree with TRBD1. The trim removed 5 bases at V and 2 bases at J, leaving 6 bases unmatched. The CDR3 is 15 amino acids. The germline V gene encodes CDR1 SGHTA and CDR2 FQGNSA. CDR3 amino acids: CASSRDRGRNTEAFF. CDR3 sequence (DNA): TGTGCCAGCAGCCGAGACAGGGGGAGAAACACTGAAGCTTTCTTT.

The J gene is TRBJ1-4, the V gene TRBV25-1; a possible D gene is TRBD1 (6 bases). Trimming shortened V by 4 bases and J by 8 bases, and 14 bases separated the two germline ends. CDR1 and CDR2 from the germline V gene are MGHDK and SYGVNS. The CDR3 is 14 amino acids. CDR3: CASSGGDTLEKLFF. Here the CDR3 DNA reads TGTGCCAGCAGTGGCGGGGACACTTTAGAAAAACTGTTTTTT.

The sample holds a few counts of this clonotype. CDR3 sequence (DNA): TGTGCCAGCACCCCATCCCTGGGAAGCGGGGGCTACAATGAGCAGTTCTTC. Its protein is CASTPSLGSGGYNEQFF. The genes are TRBV28 and TRBJ2-1, with 8 bases identical to TRBD2. The CDR3 covers 17 residues. Trimming cost V 7 bases and J 3 bases; bases outside gene matches: 14. Looked up from germline, CDR1 is MDHEN and CDR2 is SYDVKM.

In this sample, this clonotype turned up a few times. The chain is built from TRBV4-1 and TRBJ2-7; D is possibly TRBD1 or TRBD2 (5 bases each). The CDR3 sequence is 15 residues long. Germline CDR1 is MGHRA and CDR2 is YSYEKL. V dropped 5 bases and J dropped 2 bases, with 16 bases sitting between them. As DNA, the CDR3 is TGCGCCAGCAGCAGCTTGCAGGGAGCGACCTACGAGCAGTACTTC. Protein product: CASSSLQGATYEQYF.

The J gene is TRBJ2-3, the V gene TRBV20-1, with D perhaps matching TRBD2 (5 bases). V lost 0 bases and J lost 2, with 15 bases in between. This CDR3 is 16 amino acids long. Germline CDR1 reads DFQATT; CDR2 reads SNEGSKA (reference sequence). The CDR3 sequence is CSAREFRDRATDTQYF. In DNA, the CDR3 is TGCAGTGCTAGAGAATTCCGGGATCGGGCCACAGATACGCAGTATTTT.

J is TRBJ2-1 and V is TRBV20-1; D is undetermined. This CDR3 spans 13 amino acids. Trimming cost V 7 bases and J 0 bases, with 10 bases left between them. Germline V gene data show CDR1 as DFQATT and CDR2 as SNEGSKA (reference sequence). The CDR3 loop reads CSVSSLSYNEQFF. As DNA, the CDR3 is TGCAGTGTTAGTAGTCTCTCCTACAATGAGCAGTTCTTC.

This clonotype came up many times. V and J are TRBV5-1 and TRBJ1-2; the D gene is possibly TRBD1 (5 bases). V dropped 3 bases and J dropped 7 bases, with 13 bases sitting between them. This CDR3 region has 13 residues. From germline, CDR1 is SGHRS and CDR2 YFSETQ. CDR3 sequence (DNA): TGCGCCAGCAGCTCGCGCAGGGAAGGTGGCTACACCTTC. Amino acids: CASSSRREGGYTF.

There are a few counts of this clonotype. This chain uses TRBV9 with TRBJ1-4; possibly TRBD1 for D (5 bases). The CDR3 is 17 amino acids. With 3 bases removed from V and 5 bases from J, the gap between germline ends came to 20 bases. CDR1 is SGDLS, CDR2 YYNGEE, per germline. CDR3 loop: CASSEDRGVRMNEKLFF. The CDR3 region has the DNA TGTGCCAGCAGCGAGGACCGGGGCGTTCGTATGAATGAAAAACTGTTTTTT.

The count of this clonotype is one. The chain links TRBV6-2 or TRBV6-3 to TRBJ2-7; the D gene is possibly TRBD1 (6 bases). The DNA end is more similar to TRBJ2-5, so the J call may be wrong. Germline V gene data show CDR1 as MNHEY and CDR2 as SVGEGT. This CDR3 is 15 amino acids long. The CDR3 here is CASSSPGRGGETQYF. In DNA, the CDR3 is TGTGCCAGCAGTTCGCCGGGACGAGGGGGAGAGACCCAGTACTTC.

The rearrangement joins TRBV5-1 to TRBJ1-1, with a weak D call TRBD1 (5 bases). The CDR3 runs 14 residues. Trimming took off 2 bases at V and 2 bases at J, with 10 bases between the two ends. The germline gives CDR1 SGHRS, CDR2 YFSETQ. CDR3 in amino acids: CASSFAQGNTEAFF. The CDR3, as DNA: TGCGCCAGCAGCTTTGCTCAGGGTAACACTGAAGCTTTCTTT.

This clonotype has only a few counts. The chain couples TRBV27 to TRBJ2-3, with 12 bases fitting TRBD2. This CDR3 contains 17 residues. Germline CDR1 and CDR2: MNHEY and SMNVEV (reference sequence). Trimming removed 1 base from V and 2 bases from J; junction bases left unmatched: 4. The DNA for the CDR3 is TGTGCCAGCAGTTTATATCTAGCGGGGGGGACCACAGATACGCAGTATTTT. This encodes CASSLYLAGGTTDTQYF.

The CDR3, as DNA: TGTGCCAGCAGTTCCCTCGGGGCAGGGAACAATGAGCAGTACTTC. Translation: CASSSLGAGNNEQYF. The chain carries TRBV6-2 or TRBV6-3 and TRBJ2-5, with D possibly called TRBD1 or TRBD2 (5 bases each). From germline, CDR1 is MNHEY and CDR2 SVGEGT. The CDR3 extends over 15 amino acids. V lost 4 bases and J lost 11, with 23 bases in between.

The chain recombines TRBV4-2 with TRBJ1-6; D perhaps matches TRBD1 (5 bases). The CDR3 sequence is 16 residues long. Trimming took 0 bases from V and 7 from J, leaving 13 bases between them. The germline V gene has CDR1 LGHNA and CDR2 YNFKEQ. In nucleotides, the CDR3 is TGTGCCAGCAGCCAAGATGGGGCAGGCCAGAATTCACCCCTCCACTTT. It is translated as CASSQDGAGQNSPLHF.

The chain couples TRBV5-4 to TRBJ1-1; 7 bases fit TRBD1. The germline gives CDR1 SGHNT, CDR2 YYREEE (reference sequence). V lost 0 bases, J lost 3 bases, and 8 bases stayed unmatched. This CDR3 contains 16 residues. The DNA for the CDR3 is TGTGCCAGCAGCTTGGACGCCAGGGGGGGCGACACTGAAGCTTTCTTT. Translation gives CASSLDARGGDTEAFF.

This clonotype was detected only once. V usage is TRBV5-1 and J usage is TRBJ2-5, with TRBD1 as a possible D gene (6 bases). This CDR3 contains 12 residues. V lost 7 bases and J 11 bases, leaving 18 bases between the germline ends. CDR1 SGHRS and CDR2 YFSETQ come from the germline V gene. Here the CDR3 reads CASRPDSYAQYF. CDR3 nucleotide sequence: TGCGCCAGCCGCCCGGACAGCTACGCGCAGTACTTC.

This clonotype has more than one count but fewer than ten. CDR3 sequence (DNA): TGTGCCAGCAGCTTAGACCCTAGCGGGGCAGATACGCAGTATTTT. It translates to CASSLDPSGADTQYF. The chain couples TRBV7-2 to TRBJ2-3; TRBD2 aligns across 9 bases. In germline, CDR1 is SGHTA, CDR2 FQGNSA. CDR3 length: 15 residues. V dropped 1 base and J dropped 4; count of bases not matched to a gene: 3.

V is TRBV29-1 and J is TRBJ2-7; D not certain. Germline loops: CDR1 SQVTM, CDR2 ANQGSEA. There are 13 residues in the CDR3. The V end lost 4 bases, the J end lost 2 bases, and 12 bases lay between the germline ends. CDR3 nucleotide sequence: TGCAGCGTTGTAAGGGCAGAGCCCTACGAGCAGTACTTC. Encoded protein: CSVVRAEPYEQYF.